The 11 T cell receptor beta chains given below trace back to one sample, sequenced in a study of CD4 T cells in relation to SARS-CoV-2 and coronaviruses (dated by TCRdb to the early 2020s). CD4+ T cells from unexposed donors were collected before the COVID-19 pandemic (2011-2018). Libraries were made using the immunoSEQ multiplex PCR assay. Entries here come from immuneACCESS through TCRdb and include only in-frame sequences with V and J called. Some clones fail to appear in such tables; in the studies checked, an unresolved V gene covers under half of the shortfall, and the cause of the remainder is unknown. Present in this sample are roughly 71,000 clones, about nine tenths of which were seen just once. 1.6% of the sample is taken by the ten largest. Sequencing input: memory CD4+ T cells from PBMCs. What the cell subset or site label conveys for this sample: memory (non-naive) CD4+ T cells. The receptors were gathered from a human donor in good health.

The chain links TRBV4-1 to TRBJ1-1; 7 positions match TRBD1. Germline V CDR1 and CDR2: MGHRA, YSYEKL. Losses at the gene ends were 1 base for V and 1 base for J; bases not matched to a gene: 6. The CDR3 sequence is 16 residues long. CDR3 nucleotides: TGCGCCAGCAGCCAAGGACTGGACAGGACGAACACTGAAGCTTTCTTT. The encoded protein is CASSQGLDRTNTEAFF.

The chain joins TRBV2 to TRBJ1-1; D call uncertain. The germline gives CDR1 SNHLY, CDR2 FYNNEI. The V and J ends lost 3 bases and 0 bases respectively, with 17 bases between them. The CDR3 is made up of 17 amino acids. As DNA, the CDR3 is TGTGCCAGCAGTGATTTTGGGAACAGACTCATGAACACTGAAGCTTTCTTT. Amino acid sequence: CASSDFGNRLMNTEAFF.

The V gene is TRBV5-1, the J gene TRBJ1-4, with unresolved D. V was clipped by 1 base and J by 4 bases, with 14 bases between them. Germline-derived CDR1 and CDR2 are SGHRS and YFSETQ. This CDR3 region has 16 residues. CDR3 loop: CASSLTTGLGNEKLFF. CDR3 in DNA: TGCGCCAGCAGCTTGACGACGGGTCTTGGTAATGAAAAACTGTTTTTT.

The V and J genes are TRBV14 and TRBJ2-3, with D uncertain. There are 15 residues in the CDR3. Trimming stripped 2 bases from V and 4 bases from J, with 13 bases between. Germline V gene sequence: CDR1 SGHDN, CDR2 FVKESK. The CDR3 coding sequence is TGTGCCAGCAGCCAATTAAGGGCCGAAGCAGATACGCAGTATTTT. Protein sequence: CASSQLRAEADTQYF.

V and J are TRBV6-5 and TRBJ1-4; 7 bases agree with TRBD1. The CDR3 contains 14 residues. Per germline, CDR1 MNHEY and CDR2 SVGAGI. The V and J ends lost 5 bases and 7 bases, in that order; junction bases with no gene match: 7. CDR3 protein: CASSPGQEPEKLFF. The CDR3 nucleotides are TGTGCCAGCAGTCCCGGACAGGAACCTGAAAAACTGTTTTTT.

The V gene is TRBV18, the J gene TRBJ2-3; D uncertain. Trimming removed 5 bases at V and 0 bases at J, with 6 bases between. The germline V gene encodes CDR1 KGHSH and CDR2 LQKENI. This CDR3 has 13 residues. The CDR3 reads CASSSPSTDTQYF. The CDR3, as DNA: TGTGCCAGCTCATCGCCCAGCACAGATACGCAGTATTTT.

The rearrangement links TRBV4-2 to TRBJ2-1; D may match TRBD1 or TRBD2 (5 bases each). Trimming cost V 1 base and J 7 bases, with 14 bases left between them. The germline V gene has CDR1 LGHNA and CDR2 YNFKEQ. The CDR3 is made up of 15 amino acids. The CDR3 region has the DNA TGTGCCAGCAGCCAAGGTACGGGGCGTGGGAATGAGCAGTTCTTC. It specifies CASSQGTGRGNEQFF.

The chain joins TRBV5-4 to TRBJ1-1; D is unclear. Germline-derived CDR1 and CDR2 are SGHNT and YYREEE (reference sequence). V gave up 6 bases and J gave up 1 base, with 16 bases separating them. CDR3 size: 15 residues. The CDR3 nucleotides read TGTGCCAGCACCTTCTCCAGTGGGGAGAACACTGAAGCTTTCTTT. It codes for CASTFSSGENTEAFF.

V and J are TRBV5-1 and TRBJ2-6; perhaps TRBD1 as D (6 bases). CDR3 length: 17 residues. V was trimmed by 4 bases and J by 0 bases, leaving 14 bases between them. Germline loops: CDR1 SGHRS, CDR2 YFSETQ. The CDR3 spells CASSADSFPSGANVLTF. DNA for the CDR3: TGCGCCAGCAGCGCGGACAGTTTTCCCTCTGGGGCCAACGTCCTGACTTTC.

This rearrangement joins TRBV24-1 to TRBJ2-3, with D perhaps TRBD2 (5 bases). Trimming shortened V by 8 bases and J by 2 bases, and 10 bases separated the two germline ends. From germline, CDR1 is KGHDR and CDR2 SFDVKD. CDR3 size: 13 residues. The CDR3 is CATTEGPTDTQYF. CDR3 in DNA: TGTGCCACCACAGAGGGTCCCACAGATACGCAGTATTTT.

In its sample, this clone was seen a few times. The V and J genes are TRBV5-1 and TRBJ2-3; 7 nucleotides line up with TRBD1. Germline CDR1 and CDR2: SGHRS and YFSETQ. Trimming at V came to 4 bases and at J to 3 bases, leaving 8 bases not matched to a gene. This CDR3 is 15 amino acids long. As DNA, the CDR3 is TGCGCCAGCAGCCTGACAGGGAAGGGGACAGATACGCAGTATTTT. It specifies CASSLTGKGTDTQYF.